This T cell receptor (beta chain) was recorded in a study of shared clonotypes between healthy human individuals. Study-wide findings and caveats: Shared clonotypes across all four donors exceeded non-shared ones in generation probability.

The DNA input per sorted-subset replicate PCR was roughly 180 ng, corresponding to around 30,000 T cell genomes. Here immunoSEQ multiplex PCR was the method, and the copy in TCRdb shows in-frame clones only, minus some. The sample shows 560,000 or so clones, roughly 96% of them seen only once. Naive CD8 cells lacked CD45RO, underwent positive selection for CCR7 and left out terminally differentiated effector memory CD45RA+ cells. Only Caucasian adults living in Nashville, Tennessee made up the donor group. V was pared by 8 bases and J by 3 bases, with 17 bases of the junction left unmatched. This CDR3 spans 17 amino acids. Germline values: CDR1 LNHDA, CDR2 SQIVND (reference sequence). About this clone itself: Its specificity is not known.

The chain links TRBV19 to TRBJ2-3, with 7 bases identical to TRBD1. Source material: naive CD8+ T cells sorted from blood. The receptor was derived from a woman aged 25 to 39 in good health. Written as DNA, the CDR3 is TGTGCCAGTCAACCAGAACAGGGGCCCGGGGAGACAGATACGCAGTATTTT. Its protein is CASQPEQGPGETDTQYF.